The clone carrying this T cell receptor (beta chain) has a single count. This entry comes from a study of Graves' ophthalmopathy and Graves' hyperthyroidism. Investigators amplified TCR beta CDR3 regions from RNA transcripts. Second-round multiplex PCR followed a first-round RT-PCR using HTBI primers. One entry per CDR3 protein, called by TCRdb with MiXCR from the multiplex PCR reads. In the table there are about 380,000 distinct CDR3 sequences, roughly 14% of which are singletons. CDR1 and CDR2 from the germline V gene are MNHEY and SMNVEV (reference sequence). V was clipped by 5 bases and J by 2 bases, with 15 bases between them. The CDR3 has 15 amino acids.

What was sequenced was peripheral blood. The receptor comes from a young woman with stable Graves' hyperthyroidism. J is TRBJ1-2 and V is TRBV27; maybe TRBD1 (6 bases). Here the CDR3 reads CASSLAGGGNYGYTF. DNA of the CDR3: TGTGCCAGCAGTCTAGCTGGAGGGGGGAACTATGGCTACACCTTC.